The rows below give T cell receptor beta chains drawn from one sample of a study of cytomegalovirus exposure and HLA in healthy donors. Clones were sequenced by immunoSEQ multiplex PCR, and TCRdb holds only the in-frame ones, with some missing. Of some 220,000 clones listed, just over 90% are singletons. Input material: PBMCs. These receptor sequences come from a woman aged 18-29 years in good health and CMV-seronegative. CDR3s include the opening cysteine and the closing phenylalanine or tryptophan. A D gene is named only where the DNA matches it firmly. Only some rows state a clone size, as once, few, many or a class for expanded clones.

.	TRBV30	.	TRBJ2-4	TGTGCCTGGAGCGGGGGACAGCGTAACATTCAGTACTTC	CAWSGGQRNIQYF
TRBD1	TRBV18	.	TRBJ1-2	TGTGCCAGCTCACCCTCAGGGGGCGTCGTTGGCTACACCTTC	CASSPSGGVVGYTF
TRBD2	TRBV4-2	.	TRBJ2-5	TGTGCCAGCAGCCACGACTCTCTAGCGGGAGGGCCCCAGTACTTC	CASSHDSLAGGPQYF
.	TRBV9	.	TRBJ2-2	TGTGCCAGCAGCGTAGTGGGGGCGGGGGAGCTGTTTTTT	CASSVVGAGELFF
.	TRBV29-1	.	TRBJ1-5	TGCAGCGCCGGGGGAATGGGGCCTAATCAGCCCCAGCATTTT	CSAGGMGPNQPQHF
.	TRBV11-2	.	TRBJ2-7	TGTGCCAGCAGCTTAGCGGGAGTAGGCGAGCAGTACTTC	CASSLAGVGEQYF
.	TRBV25-1	.	TRBJ2-7	TGTGCCAGCAGTGACCAACAGGGTCTCGACGAGCAGTACTTC	CASSDQQGLDEQYF
TRBD1	TRBV28	once	TRBJ2-7	TGTGCCAGCCTCGGGGACAGGGGGCTCCCCGGGTACTTC	CASLGDRGLPGYF
.	TRBV28	.	TRBJ1-2	TGTGCCAGCAGTTTGGGGGGGCATGGCTACACCTTC	CASSLGGHGYTF
TRBD1	TRBV27	.	TRBJ1-2	TGTGCCAGCAGCATTAAGGGAGGGACAGGGGGCGATGGCTACACCTTC	CASSIKGGTGGDGYTF
TRBD2	TRBV13	.	TRBJ2-3	TGTGCCAGCAGCATCGGACTAGCGGGAGGGGATACGCAGTATTTT	CASSIGLAGGDTQYF
TRBD1	TRBV7-9	.	TRBJ2-7	TGTGCCAGCAGCAACCGGGACAGGGGGCTTCCCGAGCAGTACTTC	CASSNRDRGLPEQYF
TRBD2	TRBV2	.	TRBJ2-3	TGTGCCAGCAGTCTCGGACTAGCGGGGGTAAGAGATACGCAGTATTTT	CASSLGLAGVRDTQYF
.	TRBV19	.	TRBJ2-5	TGTGCCAGTAGTAGCGGGAACCAAGAGACCCAGTACTTC	CASSSGNQETQYF
.	TRBV18	.	TRBJ2-7	TGTGCCAGCTCACCCGGAGGGCCCCTCTACGAGCAGTACTTC	CASSPGGPLYEQYF
TRBD1	TRBV5-6	.	TRBJ2-7	TGTGCCAGCAGCTCCGGGACAGGGCTTGGGGAGCAGTACTTC	CASSSGTGLGEQYF
.	TRBV6-5	.	TRBJ1-4	TGTGCCAGCAGTCGACAGGCGGGGGTTGAAAAACTGTTTTTT	CASSRQAGVEKLFF
.	TRBV5-1	.	TRBJ1-2	TGCGCCAGCAGCACCCAGACAGGCAGTACGGGCTATGGCTACACCTTC	CASSTQTGSTGYGYTF
TRBD2	TRBV27	.	TRBJ2-5	TGTGCCAGCAGTTTATCCGCGGGAGCTCAAGAGACCCAGTACTTC	CASSLSAGAQETQYF
TRBD2	TRBV5-4	.	TRBJ2-7	TGTGCCAGCAGCCTCCCTAGCGGGAGCTACGAGCAGTACTTC	CASSLPSGSYEQYF
TRBD1	TRBV2	.	TRBJ1-5	TGTGCCAGCAGGTGGACAGGGGGCGGCTTTAGCAATCAGCCCCAGCATTTT	CASRWTGGGFSNQPQHF
TRBD1	TRBV6-1	once	TRBJ2-7	TGTGCCAGCAGCGAACTACCGGGACAGGGGGTCTCCTACGAGCAGTACTTC	CASSELPGQGVSYEQYF
TRBD1	TRBV5-1	.	TRBJ1-6	TGCGCCAGCAGCTGGGGACAGGGGAATTCACCCCTCCACTTT	CASSWGQGNSPLHF
.	TRBV9	.	TRBJ2-2	TGTGCCAGCTTCCCGGATCCCGGGACTCCCATATTCGGCGGGGAGCTGTTTTTT	CASFPDPGTPIFGGELFF
.	TRBV20-1	.	TRBJ2-3	TGCAGTGCTAACGGTCGAGCGCAGTATTTT	CSANGRAQYF
.	TRBV5-1	.	TRBJ2-5	TGCGCCAGCAGCTTGGGGTTGGCGGATCCGGAGACCCAGTACTTC	CASSLGLADPETQYF
.	TRBV10-3	few	TRBJ2-1	TGTGCCATCACCCGGTACAATGAGCAGTTCTTC	CAITRYNEQFF
TRBD1	TRBV30	once	TRBJ1-2	TGTGCCTGGAGTGCGACAGGGGACTATGGCTACACCTTC	CAWSATGDYGYTF
TRBD2	TRBV7-8	.	TRBJ2-1	TGTGCCAGCAGCGTCCAGGGACTATCTTTTTGGAATGAGCAGTTCTTC	CASSVQGLSFWNEQFF
.	TRBV21-1	few	TRBJ1-2	TGTGCCAACCTATGGACAGGGAGTATGGATGGCTACACCTTC	CANLWTGSMDGYTF
.	TRBV29-1	.	TRBJ1-2	TGCAGCGTACTGACAGGAGACTATGGCTACACCTTC	CSVLTGDYGYTF
.	TRBV28	.	TRBJ2-7	TGTGCCAGCAGTTTATGGGACACCTACGAGCAGTACTTC	CASSLWDTYEQYF
TRBD1	TRBV6-5	.	TRBJ1-4	TGTGCCAGCAGTTACTCCGTAGGGACAGGGACTGAAAAACTGTTTTTT	CASSYSVGTGTEKLFF
TRBD2	TRBV7-7	.	TRBJ2-7	TGTGCTAGCAGCTTACAACCGGGAGGAACTAACGAGCAGTACTTC	CASSLQPGGTNEQYF
TRBD2	TRBV28	.	TRBJ2-3	TGTGCCAGCAGTTTATGGGGGGGGGATACGCAGTATTTT	CASSLWGGDTQYF
TRBD1	TRBV11-2	once	TRBJ1-6	TGTGCCAGCAGCTCTGTGGACAGGGGCACTTATAATTCACCCCTCCACTTT	CASSSVDRGTYNSPLHF
.	TRBV6-1	.	TRBJ1-5	TGTGCCAGCAGTGAAGCGAGGGCGGGTGGAAGCAATCAGCCCCAGCATTTT	CASSEARAGGSNQPQHF
TRBD2	TRBV7-2	.	TRBJ2-1	TGTGCCAGCAGCCCCGGGGCTAGCGGGACAGAGCAGTTCTTC	CASSPGASGTEQFF
TRBD1	TRBV30	.	TRBJ1-1	TGTGCCTGGAGTGTAGTGTTCTTCCGACAGGGGCACACTGAAGCTTTCTTT	CAWSVVFFRQGHTEAFF
.	TRBV6-5	once	TRBJ1-1	TGTGCCAGCAGCCATCGGATTCAGGGTCTTTCTGAAGCTTTCTTT	CASSHRIQGLSEAFF
TRBD1	TRBV7-2	.	TRBJ2-1	TGTGCCAGCAGCCGACTCGGACAGGGGGTTTACAATGAGCAGTTCTTC	CASSRLGQGVYNEQFF
.	TRBV5-1	few	TRBJ1-2	TGCGCCAGCAGCCTGGGACTCTATGGCTACACCTTC	CASSLGLYGYTF
.	TRBV5-8	.	TRBJ2-5	TGTGCCAGCAGCTTGGCGGTTAGTCAATCCGAGACCCAGTACTTC	CASSLAVSQSETQYF
.	TRBV27	.	TRBJ1-4	TGTGCCAGCAGCTCCTCCGGGACTAATGAAAAACTGTTTTTT	CASSSSGTNEKLFF